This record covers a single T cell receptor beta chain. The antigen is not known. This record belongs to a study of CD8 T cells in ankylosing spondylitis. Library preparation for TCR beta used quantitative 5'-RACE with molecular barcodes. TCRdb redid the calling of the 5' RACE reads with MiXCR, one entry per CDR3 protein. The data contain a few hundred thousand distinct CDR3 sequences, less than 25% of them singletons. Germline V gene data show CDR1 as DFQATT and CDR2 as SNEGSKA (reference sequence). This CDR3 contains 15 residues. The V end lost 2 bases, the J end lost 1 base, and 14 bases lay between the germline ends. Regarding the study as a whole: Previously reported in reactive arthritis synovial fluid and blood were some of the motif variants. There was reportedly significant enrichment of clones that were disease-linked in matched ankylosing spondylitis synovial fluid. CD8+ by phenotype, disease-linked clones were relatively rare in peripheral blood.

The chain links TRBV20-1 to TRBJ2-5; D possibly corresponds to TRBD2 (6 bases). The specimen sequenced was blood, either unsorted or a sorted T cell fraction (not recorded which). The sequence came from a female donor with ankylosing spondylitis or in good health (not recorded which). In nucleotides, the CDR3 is TGCAGTGCTAGACGGGAGCGGAACTTCCAAGAGACCCAGTACTTC. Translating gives CSARRERNFQETQYF.